These 27 T cell receptor beta chains came from one sample sequenced in a study of OX40 agonist ivuxolimab in advanced cancers. Assay: immunoSEQ multiplex PCR; the TCRdb copy retains only in-frame clones and omits some. The sample carries over 40,000 clones, 85% recorded once. Sequencing was performed on CD4+ or CD8+ T cells sorted from blood, taken in a trial of the OX40 agonist ivuxolimab. All receptors come from an adult with an advanced solid tumor such as melanoma, head and neck, liver or kidney cancer.

This chain joins TRBV29-1 and TRBJ2-5; D remains ambiguous. Trimming took 5 bases from V and 1 from J, leaving 17 bases between them. CDR3 length: 15 residues. Germline V lookup: CDR1 SQVTM, CDR2 ANQGSEA. CDR3 in DNA: TGCAGCGTTCTCGAGGCGGACCCCGCCCAAGAGACCCAGTACTTC. It encodes CSVLEADPAQETQYF.

The rearrangement uses TRBV28 and TRBJ1-5; D is uncertain. The CDR3 covers 11 residues. V was clipped by 3 bases and J by 7 bases, with 4 bases between them. CDR1 and CDR2 (germline): MDHEN, SYDVKM. The CDR3 sequence: CASSFRQPQHF. The CDR3 DNA reads as TGTGCCAGCAGTTTTCGACAGCCCCAGCATTTT. Full variable domain (rest looked up from reference TRBV28 and TRBJ1-5): DVKVTQSSRYLVKRTGEKVFLECVQDMDHENMFWYRQDPGLGLRLIYFSYDVKMKEKGDIPEGYSVSREKKERFSLILESASTNQTSMYLCASSFRQPQHFGDGTRLSIL.

This chain connects TRBV7-6 to TRBJ1-1, with D perhaps matching TRBD1 (5 bases). With 4 bases removed from V and 5 bases from J, the gap between germline ends came to 11 bases. The length of the CDR3 is 13 residues. Germline V gene sequence: CDR1 SGHVS, CDR2 FNYEAQ. Here the CDR3 reads CASSSGGGTEAFF. CDR3 DNA: TGTGCCAGCAGCTCCGGGGGGGGAACTGAAGCTTTCTTT.

This chain connects TRBV7-6 to TRBJ2-5; D gene ambiguous. This CDR3 has 17 amino acids. Trimming took 1 base from V and 5 from J, leaving 20 bases between them. CDR1 SGHVS and CDR2 FNYEAQ come from the germline V gene. In nucleotides, the CDR3 is TGTGCCAGCAGCTTAGGGTCGCTCTCATCGAGCGCTGAGACCCAGTACTTC. It codes for CASSLGSLSSSAETQYF.

This chain joins TRBV28 and TRBJ1-2; 7 nucleotides match TRBD1. Germline-derived CDR1 and CDR2 are MDHEN and SYDVKM. V shed 4 bases and J 7 bases; nucleotides not matched to a gene: 6. The CDR3 has 13 residues. The CDR3 protein is CASSWGTVGGYTF. CDR3 DNA: TGTGCCAGCAGTTGGGGGACAGTTGGTGGCTACACCTTC.

The rearrangement joins TRBV19 to TRBJ2-2; no clear D. CDR1 and CDR2 from the germline V gene are LNHDA and SQIVND (reference sequence). Trimming cost V 6 bases and J 1 base, with 15 bases left between them. The CDR3 length is 16 residues. The CDR3 nucleotides are TGTGCCAGTAGCCGCAGGTTATTTCAGAACACCGGGGAGCTGTTTTTT. Protein sequence: CASSRRLFQNTGELFF.

CDR3 region: CAISDGILNTGELFF. The CDR3 DNA reads as TGTGCCATCAGTGACGGTATATTGAACACCGGGGAGCTGTTTTTT. This chain joins TRBV10-3 and TRBJ2-2; unclear D gene. Trimming cost V 3 bases and J 1 base, with 9 bases left between them. The germline V gene encodes CDR1 ENHRY and CDR2 SYGVKD. The CDR3 totals 15 residues.

This chain links TRBV6-1 with TRBJ2-3, with TRBD2 matching 7 bases. V was clipped by 5 bases and J by 3 bases; unmatched bases: 5. The CDR3 sequence is 14 residues long. CDR1 is MNHNS, CDR2 SASEGT, per germline. The CDR3 here is CASSPAGRTDTQYF. The CDR3 DNA sequence: TGTGCCAGCAGTCCAGCGGGAAGGACAGATACGCAGTATTTT.

The V call is TRBV11-3, the J call TRBJ2-5; 7 bases are a match to TRBD2. The CDR3 is 17 amino acids. Germline CDR1 is SGHNT and CDR2 is YENEEA. Trimming cost V 5 bases and J 5 bases; bases outside gene matches: 17. CDR3 sequence (DNA): TGTGCCAGCAGCCCCCTGGGGCTAGCGGAGGCAGGGGAGACCCAGTACTTC. Translation: CASSPLGLAEAGETQYF.

This clone was detected once. The gene calls are TRBV5-4 and TRBJ1-4, with D uncertain. Germline CDR1 is SGHNT and CDR2 is YYREEE (reference sequence). The CDR3 runs to 15 residues. V dropped 4 bases and J dropped 0 bases, with 10 bases sitting between them. The DNA for the CDR3 is TGTGCCAGCAGCCCCTCAGGAGCAACTAATGAAAAACTGTTTTTT. Amino acid sequence: CASSPSGATNEKLFF.

The J gene is TRBJ1-3, the V gene TRBV4-3; D is ambiguous. The CDR3 runs 15 residues. The V and J ends lost 3 bases and 1 base respectively, with 10 bases between them. The germline gives CDR1 LGHNA, CDR2 YSLEER. The CDR3 reads CASSQVSNSGNTIYF. The CDR3 nucleotides are TGCGCCAGCAGCCAGGTATCTAATTCTGGAAACACCATATATTTT.

This clone was recorded only once. J is TRBJ2-5 and V is TRBV25-1, with TRBD2 identical over 11 bases. The CDR3 sequence is 14 residues long. V dropped 7 bases and J dropped 5; count of bases not matched to a gene: 6. CDR1 and CDR2 from the germline V gene are MGHDK and SYGVNS. This chain's CDR3 is CASTLAGGTETQYF. The CDR3 region has the DNA TGTGCCAGCACCCTAGCGGGAGGCACGGAGACCCAGTACTTC.

This clone appeared a single time. The V call is TRBV6-1, the J call TRBJ2-1; D gene ambiguous. This CDR3 has 12 residues. V dropped 5 bases and J dropped 9 bases, with 11 bases sitting between them. Germline assignment: CDR1 MNHNS and CDR2 SASEGT. The CDR3 nucleotides are TGTGCCAGCAGTTATCAGATAGGTGAGCAGTTCTTC. The encoded protein is CASSYQIGEQFF.

J is TRBJ2-7 and V is TRBV30; D is unclear. Germline V gene sequence: CDR1 GTSNPN, CDR2 SVGIG (reference sequence). The CDR3 consists of 13 residues. Between the trimmed V and J ends, which lost 2 bases and 3 bases, there was a span of 11 bases. CDR3 DNA: TGTGCCTGGAGTAAGGGTGAGTTCTACGAGCAGTACTTC. This encodes CAWSKGEFYEQYF.

The CDR3 sequence: CASSLISRLAEHTGELFF. The CDR3 DNA is TGTGCCAGCAGCTTAATATCCCGACTAGCGGAGCACACCGGGGAGCTGTTTTTT. The genes are TRBV7-3 and TRBJ2-2; 9 bases map to TRBD2. The CDR3 loop spans 18 amino acids. CDR1 and CDR2 from the germline V gene are SGHTA and FQGTGA. Trimming took 1 base from V and 3 from J; bases not matched to a gene: 9.

The rearrangement links TRBV9 to TRBJ1-3, with a tentative D call TRBD1 (6 bases). The CDR3 has 16 residues. V was cut by 3 bases and J by 2 bases, with 15 bases left in between. Germline lookup yields CDR1 SGDLS and CDR2 YYNGEE. The CDR3 sequence is CASSASPRGTGNTIYF. CDR3 coding DNA: TGTGCCAGCAGCGCGAGTCCCAGGGGCACTGGAAACACCATATATTTT.

The CDR3 spells CASSFGTGGYTF. In DNA, the CDR3 is TGTGCCAGCAGCTTTGGGACAGGGGGCTACACCTTC. V usage is TRBV11-3 and J usage is TRBJ1-2; TRBD1 matches 9 bases. The CDR3 is 12 residues long. CDR1 is SGHNT, CDR2 YENEEA, per germline. Trimming removed 3 bases from V and 8 bases from J; junction bases left unmatched: 1.

The genes are TRBV5-1 and TRBJ2-7, with 10 nucleotides matching TRBD2. Germline trimming cut 3 bases from V and 1 base from J; bases unmatched to any gene: 4. Germline assignment: CDR1 SGHRS and CDR2 YFSETQ. CDR3 length equals 15 residues. The CDR3 DNA reads TGCGCCAGCAGCTACGGACTAGCGGATTCCTACGAGCAGTACTTC. Protein: CASSYGLADSYEQYF.

The chain carries TRBV19 and TRBJ2-1; unclear D gene. The CDR3 runs 12 residues. Trimming shortened V by 5 bases and J by 4 bases, and 6 bases separated the two germline ends. CDR1 is LNHDA, CDR2 SQIVND, per germline (reference sequence). The CDR3 region has the DNA TGTGCCAGTAGTTATAGTTACAATGAGCAGTTCTTC. As protein: CASSYSYNEQFF. Together with reference TRBV19 and TRBJ2-1, the CDR3 gives the full variable domain: DGGITQSPKYLFRKEGQNVTLSCEQNLNHDAMYWYRQDPGQGLRLIYYSQIVNDFQKGDIAEGYSVSREKKESFPLTVTSAQKNPTAFYLCASSYSYNEQFFGPGTRLTVL.

The V gene is TRBV18, the J gene TRBJ2-2; 8 bases are a match to TRBD2. V lost 3 bases and J lost 3; bases outside the gene matches: 3. Per the germline V gene, CDR1 is KGHSH and CDR2 is LQKENI. The length of the CDR3 is 15 residues. CDR3: CASSPGRADTGELFF. CDR3 nucleotide sequence: TGTGCCAGCTCACCCGGGAGGGCCGACACCGGGGAGCTGTTTTTT. Full variable domain (remainder filled in from reference TRBV18 and TRBJ2-2): NAGVMQNPRHLVRRRGQEARLRCSPMKGHSHVYWYRQLPEEGLKFMVYLQKENIIDESGMPKERFSAEFPKEGPSILRIQQVVRGDSAAYFCASSPGRADTGELFFGEGSRLTVL.

In DNA form, the CDR3 reads TGTGCCAGCAGTTATCTTGGACAGAACACAGATACGCAGTATTTT. Translating it yields CASSYLGQNTDTQYF. The chain is built from TRBV28 and TRBJ2-3; maybe TRBD1 (6 bases). Trimming removed 4 bases from V and 2 bases from J, with 13 bases in between. This CDR3 is built from 15 residues. CDR1 is MDHEN and CDR2 is SYDVKM in the germline V gene.

V gene TRBV10-3 combines with J gene TRBJ2-1; 12 nucleotides agree with TRBD2. Trimming removed 10 bases from V and 7 bases from J; junction bases left unmatched: 5. Per the germline V gene, CDR1 is ENHRY and CDR2 is SYGVKD. The CDR3 sequence is 13 residues long. The CDR3: CATLTSGRNEQFF. CDR3 coding DNA: TGTGCCACCTTGACTAGCGGGAGAAATGAGCAGTTCTTC.

As DNA, the CDR3 is TGTGCCAGCACATTTCACTCCTACGAGCAGTACTTC. Translation: CASTFHSYEQYF. The rearrangement links TRBV2 to TRBJ2-7; D uncertain. CDR1 is SNHLY and CDR2 is FYNNEI in the germline V gene. The germline V and J ends were trimmed by 7 bases and 0 bases, with 7 bases remaining between them. This CDR3 has 12 amino acids.

The chain couples TRBV7-2 to TRBJ2-7; 8 bases map to TRBD1. The CDR3 is made up of 14 amino acids. J lost 2 bases, V lost 4 bases, and 4 bases had no gene match. Looked up from germline, CDR1 is SGHTA and CDR2 is FQGNSA. CDR3 DNA sequence: TGTGCCAGCAGCTGGACAGGGAACCCCTACGAGCAGTACTTC. It codes for CASSWTGNPYEQYF.

The chain employs TRBV6-5 and TRBJ1-4, with 9 nucleotides matching TRBD1. CDR3 length: 15 amino acids. The germline gives CDR1 MNHEY, CDR2 SVGAGI. Unmatched junction bases numbered 6, after V lost 3 bases and J lost 7 bases. The CDR3, as DNA: TGTGCCAGCAGTTATACCGGGACAGGGAGTGAAAAACTGTTTTTT. It is translated as CASSYTGTGSEKLFF.

The V and J genes are TRBV7-9 and TRBJ2-1; 12 nucleotides agree with TRBD2. The CDR3 spans 16 residues. Germline-derived CDR1 and CDR2 are SEHNR and FQNEAQ (reference sequence). Losses at the gene ends were 1 base for V and 4 bases for J; bases not matched to a gene: 2. The CDR3 DNA sequence: TGTGCCAGCAGCTTAGGGACTAGCGGGACATACAATGAGCAGTTCTTC. This translates into CASSLGTSGTYNEQFF.

The chain is built from TRBV19 and TRBJ2-7; D not certain. Trimming removed 5 bases from V and 4 bases from J, with 12 bases in between. The length of the CDR3 is 13 residues. Germline lookup yields CDR1 LNHDA and CDR2 SQIVND (reference sequence). CDR3 DNA sequence: TGTGCCAGTAGTCCAGAGCGAGGTTACGAGCAGTACTTC. Its protein product is CASSPERGYEQYF.